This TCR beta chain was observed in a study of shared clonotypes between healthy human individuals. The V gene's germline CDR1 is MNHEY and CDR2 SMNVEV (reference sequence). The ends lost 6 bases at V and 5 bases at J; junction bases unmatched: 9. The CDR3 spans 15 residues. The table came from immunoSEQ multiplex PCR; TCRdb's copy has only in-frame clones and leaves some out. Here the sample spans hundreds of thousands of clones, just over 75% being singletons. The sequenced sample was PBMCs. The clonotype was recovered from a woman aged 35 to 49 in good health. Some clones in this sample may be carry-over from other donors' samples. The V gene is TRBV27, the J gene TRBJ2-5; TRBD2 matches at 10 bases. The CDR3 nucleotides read TGTGCCAGCAGCCCTGAGCGGGAGGGCGTCGAGACCCAGTACTTC. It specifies CASSPEREGVETQYF.